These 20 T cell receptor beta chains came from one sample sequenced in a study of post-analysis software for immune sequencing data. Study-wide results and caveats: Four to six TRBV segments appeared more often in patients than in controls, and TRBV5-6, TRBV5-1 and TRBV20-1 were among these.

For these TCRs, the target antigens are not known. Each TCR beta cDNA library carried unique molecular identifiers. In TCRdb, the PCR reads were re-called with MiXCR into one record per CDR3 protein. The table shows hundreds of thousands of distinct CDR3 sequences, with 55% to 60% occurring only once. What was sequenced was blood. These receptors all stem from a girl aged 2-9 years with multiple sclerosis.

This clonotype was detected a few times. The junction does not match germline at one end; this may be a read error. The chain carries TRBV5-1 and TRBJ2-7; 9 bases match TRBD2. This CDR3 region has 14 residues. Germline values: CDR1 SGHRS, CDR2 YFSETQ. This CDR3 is CASSLAGDSYEQYF. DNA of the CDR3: TGTGCCAGCAGCTTAGCGGGGGACTCCTACGAGCAGTACTTC.

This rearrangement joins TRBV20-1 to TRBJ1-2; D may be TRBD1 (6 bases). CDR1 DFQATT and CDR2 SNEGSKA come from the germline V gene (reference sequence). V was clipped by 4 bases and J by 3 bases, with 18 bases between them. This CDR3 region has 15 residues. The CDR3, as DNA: TGCAGTGCTAAACCCCCAACAGGGTCGGACTATGGCTACACCTTC. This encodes CSAKPPTGSDYGYTF.

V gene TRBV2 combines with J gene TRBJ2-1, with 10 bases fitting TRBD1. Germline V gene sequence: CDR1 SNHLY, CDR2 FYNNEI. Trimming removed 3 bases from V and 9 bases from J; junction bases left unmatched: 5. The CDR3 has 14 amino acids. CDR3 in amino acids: CASSEDRGWGEQFF. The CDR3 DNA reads TGTGCCAGCAGTGAGGACAGGGGGTGGGGTGAGCAGTTCTTC.

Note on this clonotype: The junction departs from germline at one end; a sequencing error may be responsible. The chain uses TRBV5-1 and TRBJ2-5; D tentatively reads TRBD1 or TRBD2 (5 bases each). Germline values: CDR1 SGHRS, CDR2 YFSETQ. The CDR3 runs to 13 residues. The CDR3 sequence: CAGSFGTYETQYF. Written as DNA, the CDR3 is TGCGCCGGCAGCTTCGGGACCTATGAGACCCAGTACTTC.

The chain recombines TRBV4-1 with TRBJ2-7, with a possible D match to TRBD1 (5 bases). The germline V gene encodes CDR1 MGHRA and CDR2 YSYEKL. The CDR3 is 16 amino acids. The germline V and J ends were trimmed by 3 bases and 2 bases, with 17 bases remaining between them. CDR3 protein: CASSHLTGQSPYEQYF. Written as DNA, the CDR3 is TGCGCCAGCAGCCATCTCACCGGACAAAGCCCCTACGAGCAGTACTTC.

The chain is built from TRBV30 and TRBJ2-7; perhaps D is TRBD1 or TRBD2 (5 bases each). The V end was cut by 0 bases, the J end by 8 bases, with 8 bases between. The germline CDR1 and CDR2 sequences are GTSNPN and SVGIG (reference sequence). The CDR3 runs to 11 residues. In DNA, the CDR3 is TGTGCCTGGAGTGTGGGGGTCAAGCAGTACTTC. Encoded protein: CAWSVGVKQYF. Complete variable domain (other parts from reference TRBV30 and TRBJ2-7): SQTIHQWPATLVQPVGSPLSLECTVEGTSNPNLYWYRQAAGRGLQLLFYSVGIGQISSEVPQNLSASRPQDRQFILSSKKLLLSDSGFYLCAWSVGVKQYFGPGTRLTVT.

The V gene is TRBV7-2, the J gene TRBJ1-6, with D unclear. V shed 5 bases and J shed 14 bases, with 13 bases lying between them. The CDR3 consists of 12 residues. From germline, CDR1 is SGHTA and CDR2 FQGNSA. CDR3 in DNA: TGTGCCAGCAGCCCGGGAGGCGGAACCCTCCACTTT. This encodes CASSPGGGTLHF.

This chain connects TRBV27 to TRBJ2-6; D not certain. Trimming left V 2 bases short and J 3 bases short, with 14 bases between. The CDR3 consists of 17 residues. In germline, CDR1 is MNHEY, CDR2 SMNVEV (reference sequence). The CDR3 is CASSLPPTAFGANVLTF. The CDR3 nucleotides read TGTGCCAGCAGTTTACCTCCGACGGCGTTTGGGGCCAACGTCCTGACTTTC.

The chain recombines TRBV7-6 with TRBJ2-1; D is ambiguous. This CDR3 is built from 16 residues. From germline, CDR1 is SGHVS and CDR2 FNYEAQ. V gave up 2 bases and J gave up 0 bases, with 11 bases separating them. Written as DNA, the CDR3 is TGTGCCAGCAGCTTAAGTAGTCGGAGCTCCTACAATGAGCAGTTCTTC. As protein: CASSLSSRSSYNEQFF.

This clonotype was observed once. CDR3 sequence reads: CASSARGSWDYEQYF. Written as DNA, the CDR3 is TGTGCCAGCAGTGCCAGGGGGAGCTGGGACTACGAGCAGTACTTC. The V call is TRBV6-1, the J call TRBJ2-7; 7 bases match TRBD1. The germline V gene has CDR1 MNHNS and CDR2 SASEGT. J lost 3 bases, V lost 4 bases, and 9 bases had no gene match. This CDR3 has 15 residues.

The CDR3 sequence: CASSQDFRSGANVLTF. The CDR3 DNA reads as TGCGCCAGCAGCCAAGATTTCCGCTCTGGGGCCAACGTCCTGACTTTC. The V call is TRBV4-3, the J call TRBJ2-6; D is ambiguous. The CDR3 spans 16 residues. In germline, CDR1 is LGHNA, CDR2 YSLEER. V was trimmed by 0 bases and J by 0 bases, leaving 6 bases between them.

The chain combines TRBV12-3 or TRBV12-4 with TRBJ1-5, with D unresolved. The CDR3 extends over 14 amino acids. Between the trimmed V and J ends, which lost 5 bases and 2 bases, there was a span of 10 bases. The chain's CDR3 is CASSLGKRNQPQHF. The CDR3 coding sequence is TGTGCCAGCAGTCTGGGGAAACGCAATCAGCCCCAGCATTTT.

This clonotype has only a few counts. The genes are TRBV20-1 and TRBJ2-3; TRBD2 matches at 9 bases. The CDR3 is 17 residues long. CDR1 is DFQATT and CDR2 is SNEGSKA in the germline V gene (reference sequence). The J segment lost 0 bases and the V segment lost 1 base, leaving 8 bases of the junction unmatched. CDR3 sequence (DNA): TGCAGTGCTAGAGCCCGGGGGGGACTAGCCAGCACAGATACGCAGTATTTT. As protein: CSARARGGLASTDTQYF.

As DNA, the CDR3 is TGCAGCGGGACAGGGAAAGGGACCGGGGAGCTGTTTTTT. Residues: CSGTGKGTGELFF. V and J are TRBV29-1 and TRBJ2-2; TRBD1 matches 8 bases. V dropped 7 bases and J dropped 5; count of bases not matched to a gene: 6. Per germline, CDR1 SQVTM and CDR2 ANQGSEA. The CDR3 runs to 13 residues.

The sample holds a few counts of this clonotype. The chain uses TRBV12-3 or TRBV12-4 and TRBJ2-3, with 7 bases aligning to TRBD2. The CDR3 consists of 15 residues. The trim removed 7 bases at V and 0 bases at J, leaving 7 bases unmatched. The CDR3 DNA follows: TGTGCCAGCACTGCCTGGGGGGGTAGCACAGATACGCAGTATTTT. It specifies CASTAWGGSTDTQYF.

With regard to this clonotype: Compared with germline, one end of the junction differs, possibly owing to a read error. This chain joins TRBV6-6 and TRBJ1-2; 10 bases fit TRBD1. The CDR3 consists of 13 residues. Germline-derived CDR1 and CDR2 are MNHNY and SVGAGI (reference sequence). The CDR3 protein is CASSATGGYGHTF. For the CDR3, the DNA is TGTGCCAGCAGTGCGACAGGGGGCTATGGCCACACCTTC.

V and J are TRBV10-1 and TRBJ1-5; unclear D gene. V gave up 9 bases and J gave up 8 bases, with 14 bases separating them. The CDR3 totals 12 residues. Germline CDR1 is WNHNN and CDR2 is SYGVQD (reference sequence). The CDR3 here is CARRDAGEPQHF. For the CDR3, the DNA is TGCGCCAGGAGGGATGCTGGGGAGCCCCAGCATTTT.

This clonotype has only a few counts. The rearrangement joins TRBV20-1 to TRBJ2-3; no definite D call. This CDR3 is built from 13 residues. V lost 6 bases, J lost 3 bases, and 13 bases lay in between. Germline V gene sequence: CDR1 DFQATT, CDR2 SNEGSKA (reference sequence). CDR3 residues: CSAPAYQTDTQYF. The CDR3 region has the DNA TGCAGTGCCCCCGCCTATCAAACAGATACGCAGTATTTT.

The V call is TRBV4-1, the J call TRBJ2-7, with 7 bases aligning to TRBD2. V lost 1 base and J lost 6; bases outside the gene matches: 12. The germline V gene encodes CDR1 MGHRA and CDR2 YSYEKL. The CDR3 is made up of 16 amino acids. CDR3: CASSQAGASGSVEQYF. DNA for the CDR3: TGCGCCAGCAGCCAAGCTGGGGCTAGCGGCTCGGTCGAGCAGTACTTC.

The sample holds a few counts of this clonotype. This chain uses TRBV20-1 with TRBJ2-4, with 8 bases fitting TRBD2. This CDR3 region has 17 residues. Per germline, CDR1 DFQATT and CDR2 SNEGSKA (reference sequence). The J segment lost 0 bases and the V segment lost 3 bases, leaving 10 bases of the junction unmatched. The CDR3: CSARLREGTRAKNIQYF. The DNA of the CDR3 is TGCAGTGCTAGGTTACGGGAGGGGACAAGAGCCAAAAACATTCAGTACTTC.